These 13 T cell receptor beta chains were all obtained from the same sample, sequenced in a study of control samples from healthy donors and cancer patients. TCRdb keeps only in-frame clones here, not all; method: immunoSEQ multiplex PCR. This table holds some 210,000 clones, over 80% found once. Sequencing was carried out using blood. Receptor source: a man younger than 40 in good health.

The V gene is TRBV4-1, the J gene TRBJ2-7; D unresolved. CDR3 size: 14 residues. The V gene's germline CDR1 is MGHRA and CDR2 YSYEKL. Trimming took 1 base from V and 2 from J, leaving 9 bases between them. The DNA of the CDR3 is TGCGCCAGCAGCCAAGTCGGATCTACCTACGAGCAGTACTTC. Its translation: CASSQVGSTYEQYF.

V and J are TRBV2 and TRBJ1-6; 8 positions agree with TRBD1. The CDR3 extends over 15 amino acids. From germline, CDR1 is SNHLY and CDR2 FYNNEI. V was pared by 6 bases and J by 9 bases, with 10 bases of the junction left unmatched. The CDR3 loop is CASRPVDRGGSPLHF. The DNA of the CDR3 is TGTGCCAGCAGACCCGTTGACAGGGGTGGTTCACCCCTCCACTTT.

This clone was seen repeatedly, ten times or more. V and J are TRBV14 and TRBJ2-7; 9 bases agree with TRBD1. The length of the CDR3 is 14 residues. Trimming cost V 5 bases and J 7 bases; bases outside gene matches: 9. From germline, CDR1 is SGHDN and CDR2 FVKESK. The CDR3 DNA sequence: TGTGCCAGCAGCGCACAGGGGGCCTTCGGGGAGCAGTACTTC. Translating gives CASSAQGAFGEQYF.

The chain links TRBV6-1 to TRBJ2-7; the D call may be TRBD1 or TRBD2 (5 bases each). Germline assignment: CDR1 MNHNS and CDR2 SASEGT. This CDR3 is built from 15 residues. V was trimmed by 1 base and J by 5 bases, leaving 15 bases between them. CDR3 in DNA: TGTGCCAGCAGTGAAGAGGTTGAGGGACCGGACGAGCAGTACTTC. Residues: CASSEEVEGPDEQYF.

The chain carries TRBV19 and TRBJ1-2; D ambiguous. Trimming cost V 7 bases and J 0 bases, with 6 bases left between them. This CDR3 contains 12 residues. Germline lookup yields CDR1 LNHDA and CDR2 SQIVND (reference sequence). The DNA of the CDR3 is TGTGCCAGTATGGCAGCTAACTATGGCTACACCTTC. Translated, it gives CASMAANYGYTF.

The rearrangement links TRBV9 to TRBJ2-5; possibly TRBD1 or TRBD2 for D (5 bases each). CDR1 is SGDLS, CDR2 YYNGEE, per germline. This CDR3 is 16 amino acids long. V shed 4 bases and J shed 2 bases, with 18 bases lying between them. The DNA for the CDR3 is TGTGCCAGCAGCCCCGCCTGGGGGTTCGGGCAAGAGACCCAGTACTTC. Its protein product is CASSPAWGFGQETQYF.

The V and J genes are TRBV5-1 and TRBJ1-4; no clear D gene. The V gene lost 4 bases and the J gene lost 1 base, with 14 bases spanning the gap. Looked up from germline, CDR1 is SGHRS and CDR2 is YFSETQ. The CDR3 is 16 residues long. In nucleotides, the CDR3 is TGCGCCAGCAGCCGGGATCCGACGGTAACTAATGAAAAACTGTTTTTT. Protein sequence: CASSRDPTVTNEKLFF.

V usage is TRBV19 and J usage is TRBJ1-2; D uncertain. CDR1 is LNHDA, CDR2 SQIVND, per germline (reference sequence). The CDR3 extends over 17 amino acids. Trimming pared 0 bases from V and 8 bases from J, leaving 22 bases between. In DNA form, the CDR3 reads TGTGCCAGTAGTATAGATCTCGGAGGCAGGACCCGACTGGGCTACACCTTC. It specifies CASSIDLGGRTRLGYTF.

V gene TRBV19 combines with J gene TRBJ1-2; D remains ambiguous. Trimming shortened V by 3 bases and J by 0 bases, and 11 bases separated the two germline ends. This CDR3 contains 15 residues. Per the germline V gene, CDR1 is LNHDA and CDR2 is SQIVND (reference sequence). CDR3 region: CASSIRFGPNYGYTF. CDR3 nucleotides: TGTGCCAGTAGTATCCGGTTTGGTCCTAACTATGGCTACACCTTC.

The CDR3 here is CASSQFEGITNEKLFF. The CDR3 nucleotides are TGCGCCAGCAGCCAATTTGAAGGGATAACTAATGAAAAACTGTTTTTT. The rearrangement uses TRBV4-1 and TRBJ1-4; D not resolved. This CDR3 is built from 16 residues. The germline V gene encodes CDR1 MGHRA and CDR2 YSYEKL. V was shortened by 2 bases and J by 1 base, with 11 bases between the two germline ends.

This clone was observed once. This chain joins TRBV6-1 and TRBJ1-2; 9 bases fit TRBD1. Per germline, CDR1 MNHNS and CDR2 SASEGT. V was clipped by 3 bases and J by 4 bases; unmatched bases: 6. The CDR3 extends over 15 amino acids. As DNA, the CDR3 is TGTGCCAGCAGTGACCCGACAGGGGGGATCTATGGCTACACCTTC. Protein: CASSDPTGGIYGYTF.

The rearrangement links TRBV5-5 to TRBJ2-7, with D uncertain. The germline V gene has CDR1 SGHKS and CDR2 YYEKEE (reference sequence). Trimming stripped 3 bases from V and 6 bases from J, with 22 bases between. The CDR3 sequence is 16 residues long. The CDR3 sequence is CASSSRWLPGASEQYF. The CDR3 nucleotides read TGTGCCAGCAGCTCTAGGTGGCTACCAGGCGCTTCCGAGCAGTACTTC.

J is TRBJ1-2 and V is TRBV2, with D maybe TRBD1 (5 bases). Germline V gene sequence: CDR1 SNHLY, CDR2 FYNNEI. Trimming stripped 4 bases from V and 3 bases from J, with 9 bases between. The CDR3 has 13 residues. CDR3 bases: TGTGCCAGCAGTGGACAGCTTTACTATGGCTACACCTTC. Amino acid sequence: CASSGQLYYGYTF.